This TCR beta chain was captured by sequencing in a study of shared clonotypes between healthy human individuals. This CDR3 region has 15 residues. Looked up from germline, CDR1 is KGHSH and CDR2 is LQKENI. V lost 6 bases to trimming and J lost 0 bases, with 12 bases between them. Donors were healthy HIV-negative adults without recent acute infections or vaccinations. The run depth of the assay was deep. Profiled with immunoSEQ multiplex PCR; TCRdb holds only in-frame clones, not every one. The sample shows fewer than 3 million clones, 85% to 95% of them seen only once. The clonotype originates from a man aged 18 to 29 in good health. Some clones in this sample may be carry-over from other donors' samples. The V and J genes are TRBV18 and TRBJ1-3; weak D call: TRBD1 (6 bases). Sequences were obtained from naive CD4+ T cells from PBMCs. The subset: CD45RA+ positively selected. The CDR3 sequence: CASSRDTRSGNTIYF. For the CDR3, the DNA is TGTGCCAGCTCCCGGGACACGCGCTCTGGAAACACCATATATTTT. The full variable domain, in which reference TRBV18 and TRBJ1-3 provide the parts outside the CDR3, is NAGVMQNPRHLVRRRGQEARLRCSPMKGHSHVYWYRQLPEEGLKFMVYLQKENIIDESGMPKERFSAEFPKEGPSILRIQQVVRGDSAAYFCASSRDTRSGNTIYFGEGSWLTVV.